The 19 T cell receptor beta chains listed next were all sequenced from one sample in a study of preoperative IRX-2 immunotherapy in early breast cancer. Indicated treatment: preoperative locoregional IRX-2 cytokine immunotherapy. Measured with immunoSEQ multiplex PCR; TCRdb has only the in-frame clones, and not every one. The sample gives 40,000 to 45,000 clones, about 80% of which show up once; roughly 1.2% is in the top ten. The source material was tumor tissue, sampled after IRX-2 immunotherapy. These receptor sequences come from a human donor with breast cancer.

CDR3 sequence: CASSRDRATGELFF. The CDR3 DNA is TGTGCCAGCAGCCGGGACAGGGCGACCGGGGAGCTGTTTTTT. The rearrangement links TRBV11-3 to TRBJ2-2, with TRBD1 identical over 9 bases. This CDR3 spans 14 amino acids. Germline values: CDR1 SGHNT, CDR2 YENEEA. V gave up 5 bases and J gave up 5 bases; unmatched junction bases: 3.

The V gene is TRBV11-3, the J gene TRBJ2-3; 12 bases map to TRBD2. V lost 6 bases to trimming and J lost 2 bases; unmatched junction nucleotides: 3. The CDR3 has 15 amino acids. Germline CDR1 and CDR2: SGHNT and YENEEA. CDR3 region: CASRRTSGDTDTQYF. The CDR3 coding sequence is TGTGCCAGCAGACGGACTAGCGGGGACACAGATACGCAGTATTTT. The whole variable domain, filled in from reference TRBV11-3 and TRBJ2-3, reads EAGVVQSPRYKIIEKKQPVAFWCNPISGHNTLYWYLQNLGQGPELLIRYENEEAVDDSQLPKDRFSAERLKGVDSTLKIQPAELGDSAVYLCASRRTSGDTDTQYFGPGTRLTVL.

The rearrangement joins TRBV19 to TRBJ2-7; D not certain. This CDR3 has 14 residues. Trimming left V 2 bases short and J 2 bases short, with 10 bases between. From germline, CDR1 is LNHDA and CDR2 SQIVND (reference sequence). The CDR3 DNA follows: TGTGCCAGTAGTATAACGGCCAGCCCCTACGAGCAGTACTTC. This sequence encodes CASSITASPYEQYF.

This clone appeared a few times. The chain employs TRBV6-8 and TRBJ2-1; D may be TRBD1 (5 bases). The CDR3 sequence is 14 residues long. Trimming removed 6 bases from V and 2 bases from J, with 11 bases in between. From germline, CDR1 is MNHGY and CDR2 SAAAGT. The CDR3 DNA reads as TGTGCCAGCAGAGGTAGGGGAACCTACAATGAGCAGTTCTTC. It translates to CASRGRGTYNEQFF.

The CDR3 protein is CASSLSASGATDTQYF. The CDR3 coding sequence is TGTGCCAGCAGTTTATCTGCTAGCGGAGCCACAGATACGCAGTATTTT. The chain uses TRBV27 and TRBJ2-3, with 7 nucleotides matching TRBD2. V lost 0 bases, J lost 2 bases, and 5 bases stayed unmatched. This CDR3 contains 16 residues. Germline V lookup: CDR1 MNHEY, CDR2 SMNVEV (reference sequence).

CDR3 nucleotide sequence: TGTGCCAGTATGTCGGTTAGCACAGATACGCAGTATTTT. Translation gives CASMSVSTDTQYF. V usage is TRBV19 and J usage is TRBJ2-3; no clear D gene. CDR1 is LNHDA and CDR2 is SQIVND in the germline V gene (reference sequence). The CDR3 runs 13 residues. V gave up 7 bases and J gave up 0 bases, with 8 bases separating them. The complete variable domain, with remaining parts taken from reference TRBV19 and TRBJ2-3, reads DGGITQSPKYLFRKEGQNVTLSCEQNLNHDAMYWYRQDPGQGLRLIYYSQIVNDFQKGDIAEGYSVSREKKESFPLTVTSAQKNPTAFYLCASMSVSTDTQYFGPGTRLTVL.

The chain links TRBV11-3 to TRBJ1-3, with TRBD1 matching over 7 bases. Germline V gene sequence: CDR1 SGHNT, CDR2 YENEEA. The CDR3 spans 14 residues. The trim removed 4 bases at V and 13 bases at J, leaving 13 bases unmatched. CDR3 DNA: TGTGCCAGCAGCTCCAGTAGGGCCAGGGGGATTATATATTTT. It yields the protein CASSSSRARGIIYF.

The rearrangement links TRBV1 to TRBJ1-1; whether TRBD1, the table's D call, matches the DNA was not checked. TRBV1 is tagged as a pseudogene. The CDR3 length is 14 residues. This chain's CDR3 is CASSPLNREGEAFF. The CDR3 coding sequence is TGCGCCAGCAGCCCCCTGAACAGGGAAGGTGAAGCTTTCTTT.

This chain uses TRBV18 with TRBJ1-2; D is perhaps TRBD1 (5 bases). The CDR3 extends over 12 amino acids. V lost 3 bases to trimming and J lost 4 bases, with 6 bases between them. Germline-derived CDR1 and CDR2 are KGHSH and LQKENI. In DNA form, the CDR3 reads TGTGCCAGCTCACCCGACAGCTATGGCTACACCTTC. Its translation: CASSPDSYGYTF.

The gene calls are TRBV28 and TRBJ2-3; D gene uncertain. The CDR3 contains 13 residues. Germline CDR1 reads MDHEN; CDR2 reads SYDVKM. V lost 3 bases to trimming and J lost 4 bases, with 8 bases between them. The CDR3 DNA is TGTGCCAGCAGTTTTGGCTCCCCAGATACGCAGTATTTT. Protein: CASSFGSPDTQYF.

The V and J genes are TRBV11-3 and TRBJ2-3; TRBD1 might be the D (5 bases). V lost 3 bases, J lost 4 bases, and 20 bases lay in between. The CDR3 is 17 amino acids. In germline, CDR1 is SGHNT, CDR2 YENEEA. The CDR3 region has the DNA TGTGCCAGCAGCTTGCCTTACCGCACAGGTAATCCAGATACGCAGTATTTT. Encoded protein: CASSLPYRTGNPDTQYF.

The chain recombines TRBV11-3 with TRBJ2-3; D gene uncertain. Germline V gene data show CDR1 as SGHNT and CDR2 as YENEEA. Trimming left V 1 base short and J 0 bases short, with 8 bases between. The length of the CDR3 is 15 residues. The CDR3 loop reads CASSLGVVSTDTQYF. CDR3 nucleotides: TGTGCCAGCAGCTTAGGAGTAGTTAGCACAGATACGCAGTATTTT.

In this sample, this clone turned up a few times. The genes are TRBV6-8 and TRBJ1-2; D unresolved. The germline V and J ends were trimmed by 6 bases and 3 bases, with 8 bases remaining between them. The V gene's germline CDR1 is MNHGY and CDR2 SAAAGT. This CDR3 comprises 12 residues. CDR3 sequence (DNA): TGTGCCAGCAGGGGGAACGACTATGGCTACACCTTC. As protein: CASRGNDYGYTF.

The chain uses TRBV14 and TRBJ2-5; D might be TRBD2 (5 bases). Looked up from germline, CDR1 is SGHDN and CDR2 is FVKESK. The CDR3 has 15 amino acids. Trimming took 5 bases from V and 3 from J, leaving 16 bases between them. CDR3 in DNA: TGTGCCAGCAGCGCCGCGGGCAGTGGGAAAGAGACCCAGTACTTC. Translation gives CASSAAGSGKETQYF.

This clone qualifies as medium-sized. The gene calls are TRBV11-3 and TRBJ1-1; no reliable D call. This CDR3 region has 14 residues. Trimming removed 3 bases at V and 6 bases at J, with 14 bases between. Germline assignment: CDR1 SGHNT and CDR2 YENEEA. The CDR3 DNA sequence: TGTGCCAGCAGCTTCCCTCGGGCCACCGCTGAAGCTTTCTTT. Amino acids: CASSFPRATAEAFF. The full variable domain, its missing parts supplied by reference TRBV11-3 and TRBJ1-1, is EAGVVQSPRYKIIEKKQPVAFWCNPISGHNTLYWYLQNLGQGPELLIRYENEEAVDDSQLPKDRFSAERLKGVDSTLKIQPAELGDSAVYLCASSFPRATAEAFFGQGTRLTVV.

This clone appeared a single time. The rearrangement joins TRBV1 to TRBJ1-6; TRBD1 is the table's D call, not checked against the DNA. TRBV1 is a pseudogene segment. The CDR3 consists of 16 residues. The CDR3 DNA follows: TGCGCCAGCAGCCAACTTACCGGGACAGGGCATTCACCCCTCCACTTT. Its translation is CASSQLTGTGHSPLHF.

This chain links TRBV10-2 with TRBJ2-3; D unclear. Germline CDR1 reads WSHSY; CDR2 reads SAAADI. The CDR3 runs 13 residues. The V and J ends lost 7 bases and 2 bases respectively, with 10 bases between them. The CDR3 sequence is CASKIANTDTQYF. DNA of the CDR3: TGCGCCAGCAAAATTGCGAACACAGATACGCAGTATTTT.

This chain joins TRBV7-8 and TRBJ1-1; D not resolved. V dropped 5 bases and J dropped 1 base, with 14 bases sitting between them. Germline lookup yields CDR1 SGHVS and CDR2 FQNEAQ. CDR3 length equals 15 residues. The CDR3 DNA follows: TGTGCCAGCAGCAAACTGTCGAGGAGGAACACTGAAGCTTTCTTT. Its protein product is CASSKLSRRNTEAFF. The whole variable domain, remainder taken from reference TRBV7-8 and TRBJ1-1, is GAGVSQSPRYKVAKRGQDVALRCDPISGHVSLFWYQQALGQGPEFLTYFQNEAQLDKSGLPSDRFFAERPEGSVSTLKIQRTQQEDSAVYLCASSKLSRRNTEAFFGQGTRLTVV.

This clone appeared a few times. This chain uses TRBV6-8 with TRBJ1-2; D is unclear. Germline V lookup: CDR1 MNHGY, CDR2 SAAAGT. Between the trimmed V and J ends, which lost 2 bases and 8 bases, there was a span of 12 bases. The CDR3 consists of 13 residues. CDR3 loop: CASSYPGLSGYTF. CDR3 DNA: TGTGCCAGCAGTTACCCCGGTCTCTCGGGCTACACCTTC.